This T cell receptor beta chain came from a study of cytomegalovirus exposure and HLA in healthy donors. Donors consisted of healthy bone marrow donors. Remarks on this clone: Antigen unknown. The same CDR3 can be traced to other DNA sequences in this sample.

The PCR employed 60 Vbeta primers together with 13 Jbeta primers. Method: immunoSEQ multiplex PCR; TCRdb's copy keeps in-frame clones and lacks some. The sample consists of about 94,000 clones, around 8% of them appearing once. Study-level results: Within a later analysis, the majority of CMV-associated TCR beta chains appeared HLA-restricted. While the bulk of TCR sequences proved rare, some public TCRs turned up in many donors. The sole available immune exposure information was CMV serostatus.

Looked up from germline, CDR1 is SGHDT and CDR2 is YYEEEE. Trimming removed 2 bases from V and 0 bases from J, with 9 bases in between. CDR3 length: 15 amino acids. The chain carries TRBV5-6 and TRBJ2-4, with D possibly being TRBD2 (5 bases). The clonotype originates from a man aged 50 or older in good health and CMV-seronegative. Material: PBMCs. The CDR3 here is CASSLGGLAKNIQYF. Here the CDR3 DNA reads TGTGCCAGCAGCTTAGGTGGACTAGCCAAAAACATTCAGTACTTC.